A selection of T cell receptor beta chains follows, all from one sample in a study of T cell responses to AZD1222 COVID-19 vaccine. This table comes from immunoSEQ multiplex PCR, and its TCRdb copy is limited to in-frame clones, with some not included. The sample carries under 140,000 clones, 70% to 90% recorded once. The specimen was peripheral blood, collected on day 0 of AZD1222 vaccination. The receptors originated from an adult in good health. Both conserved end residues are part of each CDR3. A D gene is named only where the DNA matches it firmly. Only some rows state a clone size, as once, few, many or a class for expanded clones.

>few|TRBV7-8|TRBJ2-1|TRBD2
TGTGCCAGCGGGTTGATAGCGGGAGGGCCCTACAATGAGCAGTTCTTC
CASGLIAGGPYNEQFF
>NA|TRBV18|TRBJ1-1|NA
TGTGCCAGCTCACCTTCGCAATCCACTGAAGCTTTCTTT
CASSPSQSTEAFF
>NA|TRBV24-1|TRBJ1-5|NA
TGTGCACCCAGAGCGGGGTCTGGCAATCAGCCCCAGCATTTT
CAPRAGSGNQPQHF
>once|TRBV27|TRBJ2-7|TRBD1
TGTGCCAGCAGTTTATCGAAGGGACAGGGGGCCTACGAGCAGTACTTC
CASSLSKGQGAYEQYF
>NA|TRBV11-2|TRBJ2-7|TRBD2
TGTGCCAGCAGCTTAGGCCCCTTTAGCGGGAGCGGCGAGCAGTACTTC
CASSLGPFSGSGEQYF
>NA|TRBV21-1|TRBJ2-7|NA
TGTGCCAGCAGCAAAAGGGACAGGGTCCCCTACGAGCAGTACTTC
CASSKRDRVPYEQYF
>NA|TRBV6-5|TRBJ1-1|NA
TGTGCCAGCAGCACTACAGGGTTTGACACTGAAGCTTTCTTT
CASSTTGFDTEAFF
>NA|TRBV4-3|TRBJ2-7|NA
TGCGCCAGCAGCCAGCTAGTTGGGGGGGAGCAGTACTTC
CASSQLVGGEQYF
>NA|TRBV3-1/TRBV3-2|TRBJ1-6|NA
TGTGCCAGCAGCTCGATGCATAATTCACCCCTCCACTTT
CASSSMHNSPLHF
>once|TRBV7-9|TRBJ1-1|NA
TGTGCCAGCAGCTCCGAACAGGGTACTGAAGCTTTCTTT
CASSSEQGTEAFF
>NA|TRBV7-2|TRBJ1-2|NA
TGTGCCAGCAGTCGCAGGGCCCCCGCCCTCTACACCTTC
CASSRRAPALYTF